The 4 T cell receptor beta chains below all came from one sample that was sequenced in a study of cytomegalovirus exposure and HLA in healthy donors. In the PCR, 60 Vbeta and 13 Jbeta primers were used. Clones were read by immunoSEQ multiplex PCR, and TCRdb kept only the in-frame ones, dropping some. Here the sample spans about 94,000 clones, 79% being singletons. Sequencing was carried out using PBMCs. Receptors originate from a woman aged 40 to 49 in good health and CMV-seronegative.

V is TRBV7-6 and J is TRBJ2-2, with a possible D match to TRBD2 (6 bases). The CDR3 has 15 amino acids. V was clipped by 5 bases and J by 8 bases, with 18 bases between them. Germline CDR1 reads SGHVS; CDR2 reads FNYEAQ. The CDR3 region has the DNA TGTGCCAGCAGCGCACCCCCGACGCGGGGTGGGGAGCTGTTTTTT. It is translated as CASSAPPTRGGELFF.

This chain connects TRBV5-8 to TRBJ2-7; 8 bases are a match to TRBD1. Looked up from germline, CDR1 is SGHTS and CDR2 is YDEGEE. CDR3 length: 16 residues. Trimming took 4 bases from V and 4 from J; bases not matched to a gene: 13. The chain's CDR3 is CASSRTSGGTRYEQYF. The CDR3 DNA sequence: TGTGCCAGCAGCCGGACTTCAGGGGGCACTCGGTACGAGCAGTACTTC.

The J gene is TRBJ1-2, the V gene TRBV9; TRBD1 matches 7 bases. Germline-derived CDR1 and CDR2 are SGDLS and YYNGEE. Trimming at V came to 6 bases and at J to 10 bases, leaving 6 bases not matched to a gene. The CDR3 spans 11 residues. The CDR3 region is CASNLQGDYTF. For the CDR3, the DNA is TGTGCCAGCAACCTCCAGGGGGACTACACCTTC.

The chain uses TRBV5-1 and TRBJ2-1; TRBD2 matches 8 bases. The CDR3 is 16 residues long. The junction had 9 bases not matched to a gene; V was cut back by 3 bases and J by 4 bases. The germline V gene encodes CDR1 SGHRS and CDR2 YFSETQ. The CDR3 spells CASSYRTGGRYNEQFF. The CDR3 nucleotides are TGCGCCAGCAGCTACCGAACGGGGGGGAGATACAATGAGCAGTTCTTC.